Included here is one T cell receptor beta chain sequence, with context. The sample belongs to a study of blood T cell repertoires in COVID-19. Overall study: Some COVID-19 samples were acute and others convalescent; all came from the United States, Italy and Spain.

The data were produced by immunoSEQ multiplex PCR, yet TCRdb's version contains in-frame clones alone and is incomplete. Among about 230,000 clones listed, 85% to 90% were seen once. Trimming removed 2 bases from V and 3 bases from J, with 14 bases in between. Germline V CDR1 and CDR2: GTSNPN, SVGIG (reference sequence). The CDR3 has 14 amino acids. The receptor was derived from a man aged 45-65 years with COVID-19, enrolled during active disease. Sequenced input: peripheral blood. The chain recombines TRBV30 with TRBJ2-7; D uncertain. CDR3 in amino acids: CAWSRSPGIYEQYF. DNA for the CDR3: TGTGCCTGGAGTCGCTCCCCGGGTATCTACGAGCAGTACTTC.